This T cell receptor beta chain was recorded in a study of blood T cell repertoires in COVID-19. The germline V and J ends were trimmed by 2 bases and 4 bases, with 9 bases remaining between them. Germline V gives CDR1 GTSNPN, CDR2 SVGIG (reference sequence). There are 13 residues in the CDR3. Assay used: immunoSEQ multiplex PCR; TCRdb lists only in-frame clones, some missing. The sample has some 160,000 clones, about four fifths seen once. Sequencing was carried out using peripheral blood. This rearrangement joins TRBV30 to TRBJ1-5; D unclear. This clonotype was sampled from an elderly woman with acute or convalescent COVID-19. The CDR3 here is CAWSPRDNQPQHF. In DNA, the CDR3 is TGTGCCTGGAGTCCCCGGGATAATCAGCCCCAGCATTTT.